This T cell receptor (beta chain) was captured by sequencing in a study of shared clonotypes between healthy human individuals. CD45RO negativity and positive selection for CCR7 defined naive CD8 cells, a population that excluded terminally differentiated effector memory CD45RA+ cells. In germline, CDR1 is LNHDA, CDR2 SQIVND (reference sequence). V lost 10 bases to trimming and J lost 7 bases, with 26 bases between them. The CDR3 sequence is 16 residues long. Method: immunoSEQ multiplex PCR; TCRdb's copy keeps in-frame clones and lacks some. The sample carries about 870,000 clones, 92% recorded once.

The gene calls are TRBV19 and TRBJ2-1; TRBD2 is a possible D gene (6 bases). The sequenced sample consisted of naive CD8+ T cells sorted from blood. The sequence was collected from a man aged 25-45 years in good health. The CDR3 DNA sequence: TGTGCCACCACAGGTGCGGGGTCTTTATCTTTGAATGAGCAGTTCTTC. Translated, it gives CATTGAGSLSLNEQFF.